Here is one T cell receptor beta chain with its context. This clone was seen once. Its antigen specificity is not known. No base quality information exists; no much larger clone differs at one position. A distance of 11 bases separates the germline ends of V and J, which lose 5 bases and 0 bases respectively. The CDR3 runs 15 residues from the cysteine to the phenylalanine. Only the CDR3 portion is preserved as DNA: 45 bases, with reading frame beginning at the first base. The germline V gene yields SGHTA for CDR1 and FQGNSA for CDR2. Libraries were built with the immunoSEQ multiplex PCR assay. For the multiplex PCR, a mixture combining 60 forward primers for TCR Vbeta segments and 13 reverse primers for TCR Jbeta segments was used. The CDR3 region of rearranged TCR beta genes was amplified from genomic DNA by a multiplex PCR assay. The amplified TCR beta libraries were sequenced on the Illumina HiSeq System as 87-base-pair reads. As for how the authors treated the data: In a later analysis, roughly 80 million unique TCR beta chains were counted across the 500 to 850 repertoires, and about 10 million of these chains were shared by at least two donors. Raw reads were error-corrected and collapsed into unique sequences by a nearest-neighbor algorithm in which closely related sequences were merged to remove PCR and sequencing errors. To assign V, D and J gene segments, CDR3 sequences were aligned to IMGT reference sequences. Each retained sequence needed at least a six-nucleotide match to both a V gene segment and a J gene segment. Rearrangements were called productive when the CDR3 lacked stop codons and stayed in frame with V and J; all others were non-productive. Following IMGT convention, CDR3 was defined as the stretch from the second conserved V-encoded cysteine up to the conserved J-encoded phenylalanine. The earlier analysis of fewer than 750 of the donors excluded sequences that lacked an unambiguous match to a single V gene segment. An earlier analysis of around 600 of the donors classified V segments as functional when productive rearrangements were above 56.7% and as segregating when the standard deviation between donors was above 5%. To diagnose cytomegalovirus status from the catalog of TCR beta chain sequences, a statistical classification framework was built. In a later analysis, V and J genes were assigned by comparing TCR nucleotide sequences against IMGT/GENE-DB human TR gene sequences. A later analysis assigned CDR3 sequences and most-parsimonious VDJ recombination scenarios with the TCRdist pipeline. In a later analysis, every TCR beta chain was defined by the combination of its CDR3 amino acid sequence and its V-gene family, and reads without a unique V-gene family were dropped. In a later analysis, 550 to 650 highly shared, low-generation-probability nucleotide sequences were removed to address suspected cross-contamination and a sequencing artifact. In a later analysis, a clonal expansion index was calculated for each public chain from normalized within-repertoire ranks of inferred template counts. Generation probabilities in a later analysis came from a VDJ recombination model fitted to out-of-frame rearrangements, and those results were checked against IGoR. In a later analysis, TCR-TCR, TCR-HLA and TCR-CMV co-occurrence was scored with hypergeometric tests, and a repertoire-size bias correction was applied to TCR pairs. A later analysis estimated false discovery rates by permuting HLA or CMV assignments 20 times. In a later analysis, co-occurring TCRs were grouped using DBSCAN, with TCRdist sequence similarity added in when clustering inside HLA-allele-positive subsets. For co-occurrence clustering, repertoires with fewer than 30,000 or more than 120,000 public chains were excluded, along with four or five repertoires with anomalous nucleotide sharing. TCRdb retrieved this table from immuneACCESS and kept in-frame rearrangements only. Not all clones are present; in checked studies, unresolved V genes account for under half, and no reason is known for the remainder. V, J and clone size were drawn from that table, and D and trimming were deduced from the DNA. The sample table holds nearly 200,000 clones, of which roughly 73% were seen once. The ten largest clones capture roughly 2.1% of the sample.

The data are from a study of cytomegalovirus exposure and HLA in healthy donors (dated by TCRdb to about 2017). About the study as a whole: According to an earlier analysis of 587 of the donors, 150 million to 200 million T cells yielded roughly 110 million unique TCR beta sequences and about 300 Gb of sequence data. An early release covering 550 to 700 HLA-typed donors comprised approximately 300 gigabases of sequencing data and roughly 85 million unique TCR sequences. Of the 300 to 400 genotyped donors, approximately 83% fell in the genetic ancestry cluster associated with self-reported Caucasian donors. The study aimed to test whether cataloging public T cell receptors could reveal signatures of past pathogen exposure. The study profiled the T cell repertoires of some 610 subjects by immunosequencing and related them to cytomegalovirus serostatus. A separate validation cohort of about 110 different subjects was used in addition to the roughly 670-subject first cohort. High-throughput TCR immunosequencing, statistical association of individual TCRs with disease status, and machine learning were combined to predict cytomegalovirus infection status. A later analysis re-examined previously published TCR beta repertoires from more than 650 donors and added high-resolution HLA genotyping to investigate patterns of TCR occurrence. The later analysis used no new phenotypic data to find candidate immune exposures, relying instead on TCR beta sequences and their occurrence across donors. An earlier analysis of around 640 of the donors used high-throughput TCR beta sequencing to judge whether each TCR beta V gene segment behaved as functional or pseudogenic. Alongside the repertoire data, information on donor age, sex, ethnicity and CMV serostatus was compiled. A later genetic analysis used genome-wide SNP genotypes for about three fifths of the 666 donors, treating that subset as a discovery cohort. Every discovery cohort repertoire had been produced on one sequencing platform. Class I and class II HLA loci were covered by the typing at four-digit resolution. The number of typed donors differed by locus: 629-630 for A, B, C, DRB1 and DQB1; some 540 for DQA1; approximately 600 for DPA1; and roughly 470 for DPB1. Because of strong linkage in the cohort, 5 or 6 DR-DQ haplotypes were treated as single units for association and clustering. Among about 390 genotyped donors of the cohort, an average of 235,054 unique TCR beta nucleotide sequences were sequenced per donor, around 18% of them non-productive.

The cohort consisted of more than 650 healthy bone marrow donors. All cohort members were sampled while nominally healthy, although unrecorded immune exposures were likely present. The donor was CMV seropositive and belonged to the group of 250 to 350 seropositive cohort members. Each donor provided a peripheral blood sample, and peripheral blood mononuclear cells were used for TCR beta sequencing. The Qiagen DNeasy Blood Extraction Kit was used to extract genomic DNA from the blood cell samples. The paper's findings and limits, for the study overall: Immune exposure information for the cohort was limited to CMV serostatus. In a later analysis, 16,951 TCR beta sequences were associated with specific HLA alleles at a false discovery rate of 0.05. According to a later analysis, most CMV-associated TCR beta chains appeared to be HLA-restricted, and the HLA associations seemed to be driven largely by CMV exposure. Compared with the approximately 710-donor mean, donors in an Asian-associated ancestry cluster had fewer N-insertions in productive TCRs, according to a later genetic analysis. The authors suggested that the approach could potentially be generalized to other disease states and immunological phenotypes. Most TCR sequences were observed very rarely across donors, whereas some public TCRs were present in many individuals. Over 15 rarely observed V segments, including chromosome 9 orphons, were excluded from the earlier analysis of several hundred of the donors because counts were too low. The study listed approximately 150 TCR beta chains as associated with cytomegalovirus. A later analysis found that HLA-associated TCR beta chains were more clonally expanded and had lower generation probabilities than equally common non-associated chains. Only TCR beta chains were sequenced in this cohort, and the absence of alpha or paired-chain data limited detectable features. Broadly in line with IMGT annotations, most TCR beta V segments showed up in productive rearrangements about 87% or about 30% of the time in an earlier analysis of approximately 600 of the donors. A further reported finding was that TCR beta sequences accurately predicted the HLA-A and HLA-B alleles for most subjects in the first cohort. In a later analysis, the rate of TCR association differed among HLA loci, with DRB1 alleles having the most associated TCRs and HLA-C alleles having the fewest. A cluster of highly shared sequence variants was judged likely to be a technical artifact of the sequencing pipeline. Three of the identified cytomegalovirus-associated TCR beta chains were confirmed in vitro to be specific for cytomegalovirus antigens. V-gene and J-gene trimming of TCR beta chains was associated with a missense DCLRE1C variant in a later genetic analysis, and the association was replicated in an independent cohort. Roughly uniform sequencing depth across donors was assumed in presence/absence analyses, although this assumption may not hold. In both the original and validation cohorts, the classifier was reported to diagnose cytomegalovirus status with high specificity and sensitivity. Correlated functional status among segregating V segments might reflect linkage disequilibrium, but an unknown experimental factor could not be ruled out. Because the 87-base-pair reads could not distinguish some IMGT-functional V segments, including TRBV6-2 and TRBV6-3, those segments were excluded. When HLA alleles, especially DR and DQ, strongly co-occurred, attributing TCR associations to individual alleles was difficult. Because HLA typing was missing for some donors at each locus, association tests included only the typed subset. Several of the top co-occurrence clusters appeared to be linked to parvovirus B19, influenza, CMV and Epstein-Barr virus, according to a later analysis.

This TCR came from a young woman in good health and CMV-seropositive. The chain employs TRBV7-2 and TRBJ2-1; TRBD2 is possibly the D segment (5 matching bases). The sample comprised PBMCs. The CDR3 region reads CASSQDSSSYNEQFF. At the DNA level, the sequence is TGTGCCAGCAGCCAGGACTCTAGCTCCTACAATGAGCAGTTCTTC.